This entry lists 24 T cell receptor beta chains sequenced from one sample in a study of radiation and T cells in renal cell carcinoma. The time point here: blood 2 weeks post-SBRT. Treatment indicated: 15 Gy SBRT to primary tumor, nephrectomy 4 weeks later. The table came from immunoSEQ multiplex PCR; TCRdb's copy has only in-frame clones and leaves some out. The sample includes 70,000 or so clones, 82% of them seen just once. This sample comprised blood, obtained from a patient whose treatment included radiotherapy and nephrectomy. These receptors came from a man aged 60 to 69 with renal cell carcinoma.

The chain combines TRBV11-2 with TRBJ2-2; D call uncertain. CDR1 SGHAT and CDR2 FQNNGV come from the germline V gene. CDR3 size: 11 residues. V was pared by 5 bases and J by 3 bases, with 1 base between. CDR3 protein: CASSHTGELFF. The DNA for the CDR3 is TGTGCCAGCAGCCACACCGGGGAGCTGTTTTTT.

CDR3 DNA sequence: TGTGCCAGCAGCGATATGGGGGGGGGCACAGATACGCAGTATTTT. Translation gives CASSDMGGGTDTQYF. V gene TRBV27 combines with J gene TRBJ2-3; TRBD2 agrees at 7 bases. J gave up 1 base and V 6 bases, and 7 bases lay outside the gene matches. Germline lookup yields CDR1 MNHEY and CDR2 SMNVEV (reference sequence). This CDR3 has 15 amino acids.

The chain's CDR3 is CASSLYGTGGVGNQPQHF. CDR3 in DNA: TGTGCCAGCAGTTTATACGGGACAGGGGGAGTCGGCAATCAGCCCCAGCATTTT. The rearrangement links TRBV28 to TRBJ1-5; 11 bases align to TRBD1. Losses at the gene ends were 1 base for V and 2 bases for J; bases not matched to a gene: 7. CDR3 size: 18 residues. The germline V gene encodes CDR1 MDHEN and CDR2 SYDVKM. Based on the CDR3 plus reference TRBV28 and TRBJ1-5, the full variable domain is DVKVTQSSRYLVKRTGEKVFLECVQDMDHENMFWYRQDPGLGLRLIYFSYDVKMKEKGDIPEGYSVSREKKERFSLILESASTNQTSMYLCASSLYGTGGVGNQPQHFGDGTRLSIL.

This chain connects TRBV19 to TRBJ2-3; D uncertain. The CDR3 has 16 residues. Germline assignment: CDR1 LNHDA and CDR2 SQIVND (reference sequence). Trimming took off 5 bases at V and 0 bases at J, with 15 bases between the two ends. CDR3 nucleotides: TGTGCCAGTAGTCCAGCTTTAAGGGCTAGCACAGATACGCAGTATTTT. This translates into CASSPALRASTDTQYF.

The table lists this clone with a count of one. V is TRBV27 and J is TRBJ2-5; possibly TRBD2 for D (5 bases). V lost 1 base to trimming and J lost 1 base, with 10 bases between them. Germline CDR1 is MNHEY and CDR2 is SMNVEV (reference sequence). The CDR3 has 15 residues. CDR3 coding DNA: TGTGCCAGCAGTTTATGGACGGGAAGCCAAGAGACCCAGTACTTC. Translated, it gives CASSLWTGSQETQYF.

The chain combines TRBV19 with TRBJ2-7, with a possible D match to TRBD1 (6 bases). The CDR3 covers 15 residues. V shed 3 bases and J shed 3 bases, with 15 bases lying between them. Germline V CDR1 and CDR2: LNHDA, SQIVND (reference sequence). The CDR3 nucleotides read TGTGCCAGTAGTATGTTCGGACAGACAGTCTACGAGCAGTACTTC. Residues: CASSMFGQTVYEQYF.

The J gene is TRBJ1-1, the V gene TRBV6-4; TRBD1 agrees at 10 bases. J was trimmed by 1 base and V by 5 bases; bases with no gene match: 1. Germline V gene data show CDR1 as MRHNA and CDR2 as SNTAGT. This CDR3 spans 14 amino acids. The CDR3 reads CASSRTGGNTEAFF. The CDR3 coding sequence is TGTGCCAGCAGTCGGACAGGGGGGAACACTGAAGCTTTCTTT.

The CDR3 sequence is CASSEFRSNEQFF. As DNA, the CDR3 is TGTGCCAGCAGTGAATTTCGGAGCAATGAGCAGTTCTTC. The rearrangement joins TRBV6-1 to TRBJ2-1, with D unclear. Trimming pared 2 bases from V and 6 bases from J, leaving 8 bases between. The CDR3 length is 13 residues. Germline CDR1 and CDR2: MNHNS and SASEGT.

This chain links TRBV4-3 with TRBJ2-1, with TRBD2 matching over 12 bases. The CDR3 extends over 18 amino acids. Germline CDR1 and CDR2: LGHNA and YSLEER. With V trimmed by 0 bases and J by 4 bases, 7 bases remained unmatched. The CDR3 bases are TGCGCCAGCAGCCAAGAAGGTCTAGCGGGAGGGTCTTACAATGAGCAGTTCTTC. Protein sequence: CASSQEGLAGGSYNEQFF.

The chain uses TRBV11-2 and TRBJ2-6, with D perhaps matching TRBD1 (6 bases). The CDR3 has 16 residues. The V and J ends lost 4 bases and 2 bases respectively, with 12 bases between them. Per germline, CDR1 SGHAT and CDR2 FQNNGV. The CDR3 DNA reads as TGTGCCAGCAGCTCCACAGGGCCCCCTGGGGCCAACGTCCTGACTTTC. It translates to CASSSTGPPGANVLTF.

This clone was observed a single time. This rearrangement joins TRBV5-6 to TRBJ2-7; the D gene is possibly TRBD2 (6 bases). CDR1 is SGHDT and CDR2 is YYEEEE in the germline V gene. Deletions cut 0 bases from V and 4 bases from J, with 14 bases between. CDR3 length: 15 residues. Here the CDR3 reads CASSLVHLRGYEQYF. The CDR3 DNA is TGTGCCAGCAGCTTGGTGCATTTGCGGGGATACGAGCAGTACTTC.

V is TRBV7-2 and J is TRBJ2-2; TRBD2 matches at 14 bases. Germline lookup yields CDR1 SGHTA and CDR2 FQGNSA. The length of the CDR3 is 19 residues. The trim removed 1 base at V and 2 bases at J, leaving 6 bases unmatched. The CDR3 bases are TGTGCCAGCAGCTTAGGACTAGCGGGAGGGCAATTTAACACCGGGGAGCTGTTTTTT. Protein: CASSLGLAGGQFNTGELFF.

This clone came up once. Written as DNA, the CDR3 is TGTGCCAGCAGCTTAGCGGGTAGCGACAGAATGGAGTTCTTC. Translated, it gives CASSLAGSDRMEFF. This chain uses TRBV7-2 with TRBJ2-1; D is possibly TRBD1 or TRBD2 (5 bases each). V was clipped by 0 bases and J by 14 bases, with 17 bases between them. Germline assignment: CDR1 SGHTA and CDR2 FQGNSA. This CDR3 has 14 amino acids.

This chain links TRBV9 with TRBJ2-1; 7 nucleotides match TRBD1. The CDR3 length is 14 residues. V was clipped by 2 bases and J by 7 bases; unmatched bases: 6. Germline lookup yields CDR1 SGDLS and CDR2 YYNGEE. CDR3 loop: CASSVTGQLNEQFF. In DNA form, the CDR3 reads TGTGCCAGCAGCGTGACGGGACAGTTAAATGAGCAGTTCTTC. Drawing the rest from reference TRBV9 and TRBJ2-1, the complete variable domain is DSGVTQTPKHLITATGQRVTLRCSPRSGDLSVYWYQQSLDQGLQFLIQYYNGEERAKGNILERFSAQQFPDLHSELNLSSLELGDSALYFCASSVTGQLNEQFFGPGTRLTVL.

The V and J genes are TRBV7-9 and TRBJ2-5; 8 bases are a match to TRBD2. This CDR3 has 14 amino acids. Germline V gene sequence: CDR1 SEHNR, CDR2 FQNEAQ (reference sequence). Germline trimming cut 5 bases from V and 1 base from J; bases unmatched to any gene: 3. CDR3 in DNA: TGTGCCAGCAGCCGGGGGGGGACCCAAGAGACCCAGTACTTC. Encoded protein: CASSRGGTQETQYF.

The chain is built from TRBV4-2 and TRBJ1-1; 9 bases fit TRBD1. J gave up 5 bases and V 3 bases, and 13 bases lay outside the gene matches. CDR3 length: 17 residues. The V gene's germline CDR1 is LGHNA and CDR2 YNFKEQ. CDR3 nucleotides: TGTGCCAGCAGCCATTCCCTCAGCCGACAGGGGGGGACTGAAGCTTTCTTT. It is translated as CASSHSLSRQGGTEAFF.

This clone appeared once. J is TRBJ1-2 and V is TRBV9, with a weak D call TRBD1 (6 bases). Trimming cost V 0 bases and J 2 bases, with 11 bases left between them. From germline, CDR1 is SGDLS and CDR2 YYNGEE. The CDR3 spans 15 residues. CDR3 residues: CASSVGGTGNYGYTF. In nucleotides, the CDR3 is TGTGCCAGCAGCGTAGGGGGAACAGGGAACTATGGCTACACCTTC.

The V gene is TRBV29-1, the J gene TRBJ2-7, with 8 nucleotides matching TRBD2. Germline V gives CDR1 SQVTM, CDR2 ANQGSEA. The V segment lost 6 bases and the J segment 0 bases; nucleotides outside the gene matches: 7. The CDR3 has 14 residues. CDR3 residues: CSVYLAGSSYEQYF. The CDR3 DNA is TGCAGCGTATATCTAGCGGGTAGCTCCTACGAGCAGTACTTC.

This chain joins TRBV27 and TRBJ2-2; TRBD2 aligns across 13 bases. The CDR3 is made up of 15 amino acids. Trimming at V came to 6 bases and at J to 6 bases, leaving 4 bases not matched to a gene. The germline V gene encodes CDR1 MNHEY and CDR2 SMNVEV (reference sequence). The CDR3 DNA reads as TGTGCCAGCAGATTACTAGCGGGAGGGGCCGGGGAGCTGTTTTTT. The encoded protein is CASRLLAGGAGELFF.

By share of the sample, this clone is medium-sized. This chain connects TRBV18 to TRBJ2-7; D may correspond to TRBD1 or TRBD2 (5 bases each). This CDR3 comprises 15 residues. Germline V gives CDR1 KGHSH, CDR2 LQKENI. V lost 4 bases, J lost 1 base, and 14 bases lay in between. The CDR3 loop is CASSLHRGTSYEQYF. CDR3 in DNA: TGTGCCAGCTCACTACACCGGGGCACTTCCTACGAGCAGTACTTC.

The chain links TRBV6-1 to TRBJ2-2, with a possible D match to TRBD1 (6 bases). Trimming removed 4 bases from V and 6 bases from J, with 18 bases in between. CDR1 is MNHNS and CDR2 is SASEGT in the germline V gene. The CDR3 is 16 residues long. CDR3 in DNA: TGTGCCAGCAGTGCGCAGGGGAGACCGAGCTCCGGGGAGCTGTTTTTT. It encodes CASSAQGRPSSGELFF.

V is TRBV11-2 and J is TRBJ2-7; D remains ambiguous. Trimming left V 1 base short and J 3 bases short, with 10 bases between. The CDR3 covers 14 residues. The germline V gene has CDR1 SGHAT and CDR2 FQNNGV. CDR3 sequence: CASSLGGGGYEQYF. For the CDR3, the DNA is TGTGCCAGCAGCTTAGGAGGCGGTGGCTACGAGCAGTACTTC.

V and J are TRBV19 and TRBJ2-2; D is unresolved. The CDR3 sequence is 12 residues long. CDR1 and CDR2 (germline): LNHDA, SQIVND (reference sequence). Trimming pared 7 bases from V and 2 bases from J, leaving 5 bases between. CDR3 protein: CASNLNTGELFF. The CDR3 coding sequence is TGTGCCAGTAATCTAAACACCGGGGAGCTGTTTTTT.

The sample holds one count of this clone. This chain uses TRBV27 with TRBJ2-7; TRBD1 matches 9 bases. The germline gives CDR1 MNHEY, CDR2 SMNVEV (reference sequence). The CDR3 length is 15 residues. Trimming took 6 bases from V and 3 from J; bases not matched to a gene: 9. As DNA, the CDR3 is TGTGCCAGCAGCCTAACCGGGACAGGGCACTACGAGCAGTACTTC. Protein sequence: CASSLTGTGHYEQYF.